Listed below are T cell receptor beta chains from one sample, sequenced in a study of blood T cell repertoires in COVID-19. Some clones are missing from TCRdb's copy, which holds only in-frame ones; the method was immunoSEQ multiplex PCR. The data contain over 70,000 clones, 90% of them singletons. The sequenced material came from peripheral blood. The source of these receptors is a man aged 18 to 29 with COVID-19, enrolled during active disease. The CDR3 runs from the conserved cysteine through the conserved F or W. D genes are given only for firm matches. The listing skips clone size in some rows; elsewhere it reads once, few, many or a size class.

size | J | D | V | DNA | CDR3
NA | TRBJ2-7 | NA | TRBV4-1 | TGCGCCAGCAGCCAATTCTTCGGGGTTGGCTACGAGCAGTACTTC | CASSQFFGVGYEQYF
NA | TRBJ1-1 | NA | TRBV7-2 | TGTGCCAGCAGCCCAAACAGGATAAACACTGAAGCTTTCTTT | CASSPNRINTEAFF
NA | TRBJ2-7 | TRBD1 | TRBV6-5 | TGTGCCAGCAGAGACGGACAGGATGGCGAGCAGTACTTC | CASRDGQDGEQYF
few | TRBJ1-2 | NA | TRBV7-2 | TGTGCCAGCAGCTTAGGGAGTCGAAACTATGGCTACACCTTC | CASSLGSRNYGYTF
NA | TRBJ2-5 | NA | TRBV3-1/TRBV3-2 | TGTGCCAGCAGCCCTCGACAGGTTTTCTCGTCGGAGACCCAGTACTTC | CASSPRQVFSSETQYF
NA | TRBJ2-1 | TRBD2 | TRBV15 | TGTGCCACCAGCAGAGATCGGCTAGCGGGCCCCTTCTACAATGAGCAGTTCTTC | CATSRDRLAGPFYNEQFF
NA | TRBJ2-7 | TRBD1 | TRBV12-5 | TGTGCTAGTGGCTCCTACGACGGGACAGGGACATCCTACGAGCAGTACTTC | CASGSYDGTGTSYEQYF
NA | TRBJ2-3 | TRBD2 | TRBV10-2 | TGCGCCAGCAGGGATAGCGGGAGCATTGGAGATACGCAGTATTTT | CASRDSGSIGDTQYF
NA | TRBJ2-7 | TRBD2 | TRBV7-8 | TGTGCCAGCAGGCGCCGCGGGGGATACTCCTACGAGCAGTACTTC | CASRRRGGYSYEQYF
once | TRBJ1-1 | NA | TRBV7-2 | TGTGCCAGCAGCTTTGCAGGGCTGACTGAAGCTTTCTTT | CASSFAGLTEAFF
NA | TRBJ2-1 | TRBD2 | TRBV28 | TGTGCCAGCAGGTGGCTAGCGGGAGTCAATGAGCAGTTCTTC | CASRWLAGVNEQFF
NA | TRBJ2-7 | NA | TRBV5-6 | TGTGCCAGCAGCTTTAACAGGCTCTACGAGCAGTACTTC | CASSFNRLYEQYF
few | TRBJ2-7 | NA | TRBV7-2 | TGTGCCAGCAGCTTAGATCCGGGAAGGTACGAGCAGTACTTC | CASSLDPGRYEQYF
NA | TRBJ1-3 | NA | TRBV7-3 | TGTGCCAGCAGCCTCAGCGCAGGGGCTGGAAACACCATATATTTT | CASSLSAGAGNTIYF
NA | TRBJ2-6 | NA | TRBV19 | TGTGCCAGTAGGGTTAGCGATTCTGGGGCCAACGTCCTGACTTTC | CASRVSDSGANVLTF
few | TRBJ2-7 | TRBD2 | TRBV28 | TGTGCCAGCAGTTTATTGGTTCTAGCGGGAAGCGAGCAGTACTTC | CASSLLVLAGSEQYF
NA | TRBJ2-4 | TRBD2 | TRBV28 | TGTGCCAGCAGTTTTGGGCTAGCGGGGTCTTTTGACATTCAGTACTTC | CASSFGLAGSFDIQYF
NA | TRBJ1-5 | TRBD1 | TRBV7-2 | TGTGCCAGCAGCGCACAGGGGTCCAATCAGCCCCAGCATTTT | CASSAQGSNQPQHF
NA | TRBJ2-7 | NA | TRBV28 | TGTGCCAGCAGTTTATCCTCCATATTAGGGGGTCCCTCCTACGAGCAGTACTTC | CASSLSSILGGPSYEQYF
once | TRBJ2-1 | NA | TRBV12-3/TRBV12-4 | TGTGCCAGCAGTTTAACCCTCAGTGAGCAGTTCTTC | CASSLTLSEQFF
once | TRBJ2-2 | TRBD2 | TRBV11-2 | TGTGCCAGCAGCTTAGCCAGCGGGGGGCCCGGGGAGCTGTTTTTT | CASSLASGGPGELFF
few | TRBJ1-5 | TRBD1 | TRBV28 | TGTGCCAGCAGTTTAGCGGGACAGGGAGGCCGGCAGCCCCAGCATTTT | CASSLAGQGGRQPQHF
NA | TRBJ2-7 | TRBD1 | TRBV7-2 | TGTGCCAGCAGCTCGAATCCGGGACAGGGCTCCGAGCAGTACTTC | CASSSNPGQGSEQYF
NA | TRBJ2-7 | TRBD2 | TRBV5-4 | TGTGCCAGCAGCTTGACTAGCGGGTACGAGCAGTACTTC | CASSLTSGYEQYF
NA | TRBJ2-5 | TRBD1 | TRBV6-5 | TGTGCCAGCAGTCTTCCGACAGGGGGCGATGAGACCCAGTACTTC | CASSLPTGGDETQYF
NA | TRBJ1-3 | TRBD1 | TRBV29-1 | TGCAGCGTTGAGACGGGACAGGGAAGCGCCACCATATATTTT | CSVETGQGSATIYF
NA | TRBJ1-1 | NA | TRBV7-9 | TGTGCCAGCAGCTCCCCGACAGCCATGAACACTGAAGCTTTCTTT | CASSSPTAMNTEAFF
NA | TRBJ2-1 | NA | TRBV7-2 | TGTGCCAGCAGCTTGGGCAGTCTGCAGACCCTCTACAATGAGCAGTTCTTC | CASSLGSLQTLYNEQFF
once | TRBJ2-5 | NA | TRBV3-1/TRBV3-2 | TGTGCCAGCAGCCAAGGTCTAGGACAAGAGACCCAGTACTTC | CASSQGLGQETQYF
NA | TRBJ2-1 | NA | TRBV6-2/TRBV6-3 | TGTGCCAGCAGCCCCACTCGACACTTGCCAGGCTACAATGAGCAGTTCTTC | CASSPTRHLPGYNEQFF
NA | TRBJ2-1 | NA | TRBV4-3 | TGCGCCAGCAGCCAAGATTCTAGCATCGACAATGAGCAGTTCTTC | CASSQDSSIDNEQFF
few | TRBJ2-7 | NA | TRBV6-5 | TGTGCCAGCAGTTACTTGCGGGCAGGCGAGCAGTACTTC | CASSYLRAGEQYF
NA | TRBJ2-2 | TRBD1 | TRBV24-1 | TGTGCCACCAGTGATTCCACAGGGGGTAACACCGGGGAGCTGTTTTTT | CATSDSTGGNTGELFF
NA | TRBJ2-3 | TRBD2 | TRBV18 | TGTGCCAGCTCAATCGAGACTGGGCCTCTCCTAGCGGGAGCAGATACGCAGTATTTT | CASSIETGPLLAGADTQYF
NA | TRBJ1-2 | NA | TRBV12-3/TRBV12-4 | TGTGCCAGCAGCAAGGGCGCAGGGCGAGGCTACACCTTC | CASSKGAGRGYTF
NA | TRBJ2-7 | NA | TRBV7-2 | TGTGCCAGCAGCTTAGTGAGTCCGTCCTACGAGCAGTACTTC | CASSLVSPSYEQYF
NA | TRBJ1-1 | NA | TRBV7-9 | TGTGCCAGCAGCTTACCATTGGCCACTGAAGCTTTCTTT | CASSLPLATEAFF